This T cell receptor beta chain was sequenced for a study of cytomegalovirus exposure and HLA in healthy donors. Study-wide results and caveats: Links to common viral pathogens appeared, in a later analysis, for several of the most significant clusters. In vitro confirmation showed three CMV-associated chains to be CMV antigen specific. Researchers reported in a later analysis that a missense DCLRE1C variant was tied to TCR beta V- and J-gene trimming.

Notes on this clone: Its antigen remains unknown.

60 Vbeta and 13 Jbeta primers were used in PCR. Here immunoSEQ multiplex PCR was the method, and the copy in TCRdb shows in-frame clones only, minus some. In the table there are about 120,000 clones, about 83% of which are singletons. The V end lost 6 bases, the J end lost 1 base, and 15 bases lay between the germline ends. From germline, CDR1 is MNHNS and CDR2 SASEGT. The CDR3 sequence is 15 residues long. In nominal health when sampled, donors likely had unrecorded immune exposures nonetheless. J is TRBJ1-1 and V is TRBV6-1; D is perhaps TRBD1 (5 bases). The sequence came from a woman aged 40 to 49 in good health and CMV-seropositive. Sample: PBMCs. DNA of the CDR3: TGTGCCAGCAGCTCCTCCCAGGGCCAGAACACTGAAGCTTTCTTT. Translated: CASSSSQGQNTEAFF.